These 23 T cell receptor beta chains came from one sample sequenced in a study of control samples from healthy donors and cancer patients. TCRdb keeps only in-frame clones here, not all; method: immunoSEQ multiplex PCR. The sample gives 50,000 or so clones, 90% to 95% of which show up once; approximately 2.2% is in the top ten. Sample: blood. The receptors shown here come from a man younger than 40 in good health.

This clone was counted a single time. The chain recombines TRBV5-6 with TRBJ2-3; the match to TRBD2 covers 7 bases. Germline CDR1 SGHDT, CDR2 YYEEEE. The ends lost 0 bases at V and 2 bases at J; junction bases unmatched: 6. This CDR3 contains 16 residues. The CDR3 DNA sequence: TGTGCCAGCAGCTTGGGGATGGGGGGGGTCACAGATACGCAGTATTTT. Residues: CASSLGMGGVTDTQYF.

The chain is built from TRBV28 and TRBJ1-6; no reliable D call. Germline V gives CDR1 MDHEN, CDR2 SYDVKM. Deletions cut 6 bases from V and 7 bases from J, with 13 bases between. The CDR3 loop spans 14 amino acids. The CDR3 spells CASRGRGGNSPLHF. The DNA of the CDR3 is TGTGCCAGCAGGGGTCGGGGAGGGAATTCACCCCTCCACTTT.

The chain combines TRBV5-6 with TRBJ2-7, with D possibly TRBD1 on 5 matching bases. The CDR3 extends over 13 amino acids. Germline V gene data show CDR1 as SGHDT and CDR2 as YYEEEE. V lost 7 bases and J 1 base, leaving 12 bases between the germline ends. The CDR3 spells CASQGVLSYEQYF. CDR3 DNA: TGTGCCAGCCAAGGGGTGTTATCCTACGAGCAGTACTTC.

This rearrangement joins TRBV27 to TRBJ2-3; either TRBD1 or TRBD2 may supply D (6 bases each). The CDR3 spans 14 residues. CDR1 is MNHEY, CDR2 SMNVEV, per germline (reference sequence). The V gene lost 4 bases and the J gene lost 2 bases, with 10 bases spanning the gap. Here the CDR3 reads CASSWGDTTDTQYF. In nucleotides, the CDR3 is TGTGCCAGCAGTTGGGGGGACACCACAGATACGCAGTATTTT.

This sequence joins TRBV6-6 and TRBJ1-6, with 10 bases that match TRBD1. The length of the CDR3 is 15 residues. Germline values: CDR1 MNHNY, CDR2 SVGAGI (reference sequence). Unmatched junction bases numbered 5, after V lost 4 bases and J lost 8 bases. CDR3 DNA sequence: TGTGCCAGCAGTTCCGCCGACAGGGGGCATTCACCCCTCCACTTT. This encodes CASSSADRGHSPLHF.

The chain combines TRBV18 with TRBJ2-1, with 8 bases lining up with TRBD2. The germline V gene has CDR1 KGHSH and CDR2 LQKENI. After removal of 1 base from V and 9 bases from J, the junction contained 8 bases not matched to a gene. The CDR3 has 15 residues. The CDR3 nucleotides read TGTGCCAGCTCACCACGAGCAGCGGGAGAGGGTGAGCAGTTCTTC. This codes for CASSPRAAGEGEQFF.

The chain recombines TRBV27 with TRBJ2-1, with 9 bases lining up with TRBD2. Trimming took 2 bases from V and 0 from J; bases not matched to a gene: 2. Germline loops: CDR1 MNHEY, CDR2 SMNVEV (reference sequence). The length of the CDR3 is 16 residues. The CDR3 loop reads CASSLLAGFSYNEQFF. CDR3 in DNA: TGTGCCAGCAGTTTACTAGCGGGGTTCTCCTACAATGAGCAGTTCTTC.

The CDR3 region is CASSLGGDSPLHF. For the CDR3, the DNA is TGTGCCAGTAGTCTAGGGGGAGATTCACCCCTCCACTTT. The rearrangement joins TRBV19 to TRBJ1-6, with D maybe TRBD1 (6 bases). V dropped 5 bases and J dropped 8 bases, with 10 bases sitting between them. CDR3 size: 13 residues. Germline assignment: CDR1 LNHDA and CDR2 SQIVND (reference sequence). Full variable domain (remainder filled in from reference TRBV19 and TRBJ1-6): DGGITQSPKYLFRKEGQNVTLSCEQNLNHDAMYWYRQDPGQGLRLIYYSQIVNDFQKGDIAEGYSVSREKKESFPLTVTSAQKNPTAFYLCASSLGGDSPLHFGNGTRLTVT.

This chain uses TRBV2 with TRBJ2-3; TRBD1 agrees at 10 bases. CDR3 size: 14 residues. With 8 bases clipped from V and 4 bases from J, the junction kept 6 bases outside the gene matches. CDR1 and CDR2 (germline): SNHLY, FYNNEI. CDR3 bases: TGTGCCAGCGGGCGGGGACAGGGGCCAGATACGCAGTATTTT. It translates to CASGRGQGPDTQYF.

The chain has TRBV7-2 and TRBJ1-1, with D perhaps TRBD1 (6 bases). The germline gives CDR1 SGHTA, CDR2 FQGNSA. Trimming took off 3 bases at V and 11 bases at J, with 22 bases between the two ends. This CDR3 contains 15 residues. As DNA, the CDR3 is TGTGCCAGCAGCTTGAGGGTGGGGGGCCCTGGCTGGGCTTTCTTT. Translating gives CASSLRVGGPGWAFF.

This chain uses TRBV28 with TRBJ2-7, with D maybe TRBD1 (6 bases). The CDR3 runs 14 residues. Germline V gene sequence: CDR1 MDHEN, CDR2 SYDVKM. V shed 7 bases and J shed 2 bases, with 15 bases lying between them. The CDR3 loop is CASTVDRPTYEQYF. The CDR3 DNA reads as TGTGCCAGCACCGTCGACAGGCCAACCTACGAGCAGTACTTC.

The gene calls are TRBV5-8 and TRBJ2-4; 9 bases fit TRBD2. This CDR3 contains 16 residues. Per the germline V gene, CDR1 is SGHTS and CDR2 is YDEGEE. J was trimmed by 0 bases and V by 0 bases; bases with no gene match: 1. The CDR3, as DNA: TGTGCCAGCAGCTTGGGACTAGCGGTAGCCAAAAACATTCAGTACTTC. Its translation: CASSLGLAVAKNIQYF.

Of note for this clone: Compared with germline, one end of the junction differs, possibly owing to a read error. This chain uses TRBV7-7 with TRBJ2-2; D might be TRBD2 (5 bases). Germline V gene lookup returns CDR1 SSHAT and CDR2 FNYEAQ (reference sequence). This CDR3 spans 15 amino acids. The CDR3 sequence: CASSLGRGYTGELFF. The CDR3 DNA sequence: TGTGCTAGCAGCTTAGGCCGGGGATACACCGGGGAGCTGTTTTTT.

The V gene is TRBV6-1, the J gene TRBJ1-6, with D unresolved. CDR1 and CDR2 (germline): MNHNS, SASEGT. There are 16 residues in the CDR3. Trimming took off 3 bases at V and 4 bases at J, with 13 bases between the two ends. CDR3: CASSDPSAAYNSPLHF. The CDR3 nucleotides are TGTGCCAGCAGTGACCCCTCGGCGGCGTATAATTCACCCCTCCACTTT.

The J gene is TRBJ2-5, the V gene TRBV18; a possible D gene is TRBD1 (6 bases). Per the germline V gene, CDR1 is KGHSH and CDR2 is LQKENI. This CDR3 spans 12 amino acids. V lost 11 bases and J lost 5, with 15 bases in between. The CDR3 DNA sequence: TGTGCCGGAAGGACAGAGGGGGAGACCCAGTACTTC. It translates to CAGRTEGETQYF.

This rearrangement joins TRBV19 to TRBJ1-5; no reliable D call. V shed 0 bases and J shed 2 bases, with 11 bases lying between them. Per germline, CDR1 LNHDA and CDR2 SQIVND (reference sequence). The CDR3 is 16 residues long. The CDR3 coding sequence is TGTGCCAGTAGTATAGAACCTCCGGGAGGCAATCAGCCCCAGCATTTT. This translates into CASSIEPPGGNQPQHF.

DNA of the CDR3: TGCGCCAGCCAGGGGCAGCTTAAAGCTTTCTTT. Translated, it gives CASQGQLKAFF. J is TRBJ1-1 and V is TRBV10-2, with a weak D call TRBD1 (6 bases). Trimming cost V 8 bases and J 9 bases, with 13 bases left between them. CDR1 WSHSY and CDR2 SAAADI come from the germline V gene. The CDR3 runs 11 residues.

This sequence joins TRBV2 and TRBJ2-7; 10 bases are a match to TRBD1. This CDR3 contains 15 residues. Looked up from germline, CDR1 is SNHLY and CDR2 is FYNNEI. V dropped 1 base and J dropped 1; count of bases not matched to a gene: 1. CDR3 in amino acids: CASSEGQGASYEQYF. CDR3 coding DNA: TGTGCCAGCAGTGAAGGACAGGGGGCATCCTACGAGCAGTACTTC.

This chain's CDR3 is CASSRTSVADTQYF. CDR3 sequence (DNA): TGTGCCAGCAGTCGGACTAGCGTCGCGGATACGCAGTATTTT. The V gene is TRBV6-6, the J gene TRBJ2-3; 9 bases agree with TRBD2. The trim removed 5 bases at V and 6 bases at J, leaving 6 bases unmatched. Germline loops: CDR1 MNHNY, CDR2 SVGAGI (reference sequence). The CDR3 has 14 residues.

The rearrangement links TRBV5-1 to TRBJ2-7, with D possibly TRBD2 on 6 matching bases. This CDR3 is built from 14 residues. V was clipped by 8 bases and J by 5 bases, with 20 bases between them. The germline gives CDR1 SGHRS, CDR2 YFSETQ. The CDR3 coding sequence is TGCGCCAGTACCCCGGAGGGACCCTTCGACGAGCAGTACTTC. Translation: CASTPEGPFDEQYF. The full variable domain, completed using reference TRBV5-1 and TRBJ2-7, is KAGVTQTPRYLIKTRGQQVTLSCSPISGHRSVSWYQQTPGQGLQFLFEYFSETQRNKGNFPGRFSGRQFSNSRSEMNVSTLELGDSALYLCASTPEGPFDEQYFGPGTRLTVT.

The rearrangement uses TRBV7-8 and TRBJ2-7, with D maybe TRBD1 (7 bases). CDR1 is SGHVS, CDR2 FQNEAQ, per germline. V shed 5 bases and J shed 0 bases, with 14 bases lying between them. This CDR3 is built from 15 residues. The CDR3 here is CASSKQGTGSYEQYF. The CDR3 DNA is TGTGCCAGCAGCAAACAGGGGACTGGCTCCTACGAGCAGTACTTC. Complete variable domain (other parts from reference TRBV7-8 and TRBJ2-7): GAGVSQSPRYKVAKRGQDVALRCDPISGHVSLFWYQQALGQGPEFLTYFQNEAQLDKSGLPSDRFFAERPEGSVSTLKIQRTQQEDSAVYLCASSKQGTGSYEQYFGPGTRLTVT.

This chain uses TRBV29-1 with TRBJ2-7, with 9 bases fitting TRBD1. Germline CDR1 and CDR2: SQVTM and ANQGSEA. With 4 bases clipped from V and 2 bases from J, the junction kept 6 bases outside the gene matches. The CDR3 length is 14 residues. As DNA, the CDR3 is TGCAGCGTTGTTACAGGGGGCGATCCCTACGAGCAGTACTTC. It yields the protein CSVVTGGDPYEQYF.

The V gene is TRBV29-1, the J gene TRBJ1-2; D is unclear. Germline CDR1 is SQVTM and CDR2 is ANQGSEA. V shed 1 base and J shed 6 bases, with 3 bases lying between them. The CDR3 runs 10 residues. The CDR3 nucleotides are TGCAGCGTTGAAGGGAATGGCTACACCTTC. Its translation is CSVEGNGYTF.